A single sample is the source of the 24 T cell receptor beta chains below, sequenced in a study of CXCR3-negative and CXCR3-positive naive CD8 T cells. UMI-tagged TRB cDNA libraries were built via 5' RACE. TCRdb reanalyzed the 5' RACE reads, giving one entry per CDR3 protein sequence and no DNA. The sample has about 39,000 distinct CDR3 sequences, and its top ten clones hold under 10%. The sample consisted of memory CD8+ T cells from blood. The receptors originated from a human donor in good health. Some clones in this sample may be carry-over from other donors' samples.

This rearrangement joins TRBV28 to TRBJ1-1; TCRdb gives TRBD1 as the D gene, but with no DNA this cannot be confirmed. The CDR3 has 15 residues. Germline CDR1 reads MDHEN; CDR2 reads SYDVKM. The chain's CDR3 is CASSTTRRGGTEAFF. Together with reference TRBV28 and TRBJ1-1, the CDR3 gives the full variable domain: DVKVTQSSRYLVKRTGEKVFLECVQDMDHENMFWYRQDPGLGLRLIYFSYDVKMKEKGDIPEGYSVSREKKERFSLILESASTNQTSMYLCASSTTRRGGTEAFFGQGTRLTVV.

V is TRBV5-1 and J is TRBJ1-1. The CDR3 loop spans 13 amino acids. Germline loops: CDR1 SGHRS, CDR2 YFSETQ. The CDR3: CASSLDHGTEAFF.

The V gene is TRBV20-1, the J gene TRBJ1-5; TCRdb selects TRBD1, and the lack of DNA leaves this call unchecked. This CDR3 comprises 14 residues. Looked up from germline, CDR1 is DFQATT and CDR2 is SNEGSKA (reference sequence). The CDR3 here is CSASPRWDNQPQHF.

The rearrangement links TRBV7-9 to TRBJ1-1; there is no DNA to check the TCRdb D call of TRBD1. This CDR3 contains 15 residues. Germline V gene data show CDR1 as SEHNR and CDR2 as FQNEAQ (reference sequence). The CDR3 sequence is CASSATTGGDTEAFF.

This rearrangement joins TRBV28 to TRBJ2-1. Germline V gene sequence: CDR1 MDHEN, CDR2 SYDVKM. There are 13 residues in the CDR3. CDR3 sequence: CASSLGRANEQFF.

The gene calls are TRBV28 and TRBJ2-7. Germline loops: CDR1 MDHEN, CDR2 SYDVKM. The CDR3 is made up of 14 amino acids. The CDR3 is CASSLISSSYEQYF.

The chain carries TRBV7-3 and TRBJ2-1; without DNA, the TCRdb call of TRBD2 cannot be checked. This CDR3 is 15 amino acids long. Germline CDR1 and CDR2: SGHTA and FQGTGA. CDR3 residues: CASSPEGGLYNEQFF.

The rearrangement uses TRBV10-2 and TRBJ1-2; TCRdb proposes TRBD1, but this gene call is untestable without DNA. CDR1 WSHSY and CDR2 SAAADI come from the germline V gene. The CDR3 totals 16 residues. The CDR3 here is CASSEPDRGQGYGYTF.

This chain links TRBV20-1 with TRBJ1-2; TCRdb reports TRBD1, a call that lacks DNA to check it against. There are 14 residues in the CDR3. Per germline, CDR1 DFQATT and CDR2 SNEGSKA (reference sequence). CDR3 region: CSARAQGSETGYTF.

V gene TRBV13 combines with J gene TRBJ2-1; without DNA, the TCRdb call of TRBD2 cannot be checked. The CDR3 contains 16 residues. CDR1 is PRHDT, CDR2 FYEKMQ, per germline (reference sequence). The CDR3 region is CASSPRDSGRTDEQFF.

The genes are TRBV28 and TRBJ2-4; there is no DNA to check the TCRdb D call of TRBD1. The CDR3 totals 14 residues. Per the germline V gene, CDR1 is MDHEN and CDR2 is SYDVKM. CDR3 sequence: CASSFRGGRDIQYF.

The genes are TRBV25-1 and TRBJ2-1; TCRdb indicates TRBD1, and absent DNA this call remains unverified. The length of the CDR3 is 16 residues. The germline V gene has CDR1 MGHDK and CDR2 SYGVNS. The CDR3 region is CASSESGAGENNEQFF.

The chain carries TRBV29-1 and TRBJ1-1; without DNA, the TCRdb call of TRBD1 cannot be checked. The CDR3 is made up of 13 amino acids. In germline, CDR1 is SQVTM, CDR2 ANQGSEA. This CDR3 reads CSVERTGHTEAFF.

V and J are TRBV29-1 and TRBJ1-3; with no DNA, the TCRdb D assignment of TRBD1 cannot be verified. CDR1 and CDR2 (germline): SQVTM, ANQGSEA. This CDR3 is 14 amino acids long. CDR3 sequence reads: CSVGLGGRGNAIYF.

The genes are TRBV6-5 and TRBJ1-1. The CDR3 has 14 amino acids. Looked up from germline, CDR1 is MNHEY and CDR2 is SVGAGI. The CDR3 sequence is CASSYSVGNTEAFF.

The chain couples TRBV7-9 to TRBJ1-2; without DNA, the TCRdb call of TRBD1 cannot be checked. The CDR3 is 14 amino acids. In germline, CDR1 is SEHNR, CDR2 FQNEAQ (reference sequence). The CDR3 spells CASSAPRPRPGYTF.

The chain couples TRBV24-1 to TRBJ2-7; there is no DNA to check the TCRdb D call of TRBD1. Germline values: CDR1 KGHDR, CDR2 SFDVKD. This CDR3 has 16 residues. The CDR3: CATSDPRGPDSYEQYF.

The chain has TRBV12-3 or TRBV12-4 and TRBJ2-5; as DNA is missing, the TRBD2 call by TCRdb cannot be tested. The CDR3 sequence is 14 residues long. This CDR3 reads CASSLAFPGETQYF.

The chain combines TRBV27 with TRBJ2-1; no DNA is available, so the TRBD1 call from TCRdb remains unchecked. CDR3 length: 15 residues. Germline CDR1 and CDR2: MNHEY and SMNVEV (reference sequence). The CDR3 is CASITNRGGIGEQFF.

V and J are TRBV29-1 and TRBJ1-2. This CDR3 has 13 residues. CDR1 is SQVTM and CDR2 is ANQGSEA in the germline V gene. CDR3 region: CSVEPGPLNGYTF.

V and J are TRBV28 and TRBJ2-3; TCRdb selects TRBD2, and the lack of DNA leaves this call unchecked. Germline V gene lookup returns CDR1 MDHEN and CDR2 SYDVKM. The CDR3 is 17 amino acids. The CDR3 loop is CASSLPGLAGVTDTQYF.

This chain links TRBV27 with TRBJ2-1; the TCRdb call, TRBD2, lacks DNA for checking. The germline gives CDR1 MNHEY, CDR2 SMNVEV (reference sequence). This CDR3 has 14 amino acids. CDR3 amino acids: CASSFLGESNEQFF.

CDR3 in amino acids: CSVLGGESYEQYF. The J gene is TRBJ2-7, the V gene TRBV29-1; TCRdb's D call of TRBD2 is untestable without DNA. The CDR3 is made up of 13 amino acids. The germline V gene has CDR1 SQVTM and CDR2 ANQGSEA.

The chain couples TRBV29-1 to TRBJ2-7; the D call of TRBD1 rests on TCRdb alone, since no DNA is present to check it. CDR3 length equals 11 residues. From germline, CDR1 is SQVTM and CDR2 ANQGSEA. CDR3 sequence reads: CSGGATYEQYF.